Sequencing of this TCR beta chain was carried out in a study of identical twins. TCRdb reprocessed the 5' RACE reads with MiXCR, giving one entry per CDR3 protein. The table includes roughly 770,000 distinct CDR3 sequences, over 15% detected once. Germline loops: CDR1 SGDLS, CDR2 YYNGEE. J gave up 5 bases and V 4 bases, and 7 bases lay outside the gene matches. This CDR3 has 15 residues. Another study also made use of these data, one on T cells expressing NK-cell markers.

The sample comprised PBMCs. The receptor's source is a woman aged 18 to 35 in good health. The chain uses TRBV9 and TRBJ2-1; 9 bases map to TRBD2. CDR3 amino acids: CASSTRLAEDNEQFF. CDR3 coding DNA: TGTGCCAGCAGCACCCGACTAGCGGAAGACAATGAGCAGTTCTTC.